Listed below are T cell receptor beta chains from one sample, sequenced in a study of Ad26.COV2.S vaccination and SARS-CoV-2 variants. This table comes from immunoSEQ multiplex PCR, and its TCRdb copy is limited to in-frame clones, with some not included. The table has 290,000 or so clones, about 87% seen once. This specimen was peripheral blood, taken in a trial of Ad26.COV2.S vaccine versus placebo. The source is a person between 18 and 60 years old who received the Ad26.COV2.S COVID-19 vaccine or a placebo. Each CDR3 is given without its conserved first and last residue. The D gene is left open where the match is weak. Clone size is shown for a subset of rows, as once, few, many or a class of expanded clone.

clone size	CDR3 length	V gene	D gene	J gene	CDR3 protein
-	11	TRBV6-5	-	TRBJ1-1	ASSSRQALEAF
once	15	TRBV9	-	TRBJ1-2	ASSVATAGWNEDGYT
once	9	TRBV7-2	TRBD2	TRBJ2-1	ASSLGGYQF
-	12	TRBV7-9	TRBD1	TRBJ2-7	ASSQRQGVYEQY
-	13	TRBV15	-	TRBJ2-4	ATSRDQLGKNIQY
-	11	TRBV29-1	TRBD2	TRBJ2-3	SVEPSGIDTQY
-	11	TRBV12-3/TRBV12-4	-	TRBJ1-2	ASSLQDNYGYT
-	15	TRBV7-8	TRBD2	TRBJ2-2	ASSLQASGGITGELF
-	13	TRBV7-2	TRBD1	TRBJ2-5	ASSFFGQEQETQY
-	12	TRBV10-3	-	TRBJ2-7	AAKPGTSNYEQY
-	12	TRBV7-9	-	TRBJ1-1	ASSLGQGSTEAF
-	11	TRBV4-3	-	TRBJ1-4	ASSPQVTEKLF
once	13	TRBV9	TRBD1	TRBJ2-3	ASSLGQGITDTQY
-	10	TRBV2	TRBD1	TRBJ2-7	ASKGQPHEQY
-	11	TRBV3-1/TRBV3-2	-	TRBJ1-1	ASSPVGGTEAF
-	13	TRBV3-1/TRBV3-2	TRBD2	TRBJ2-7	ASSLGTSPLGEQY
-	13	TRBV6-5	-	TRBJ2-5	ASRSDTGRRETQY
-	12	TRBV5-1	-	TRBJ1-5	ASSSGGGNQPQH
-	12	TRBV6-5	-	TRBJ2-7	ASTQGGARGEQY
-	12	TRBV6-6	-	TRBJ2-1	ASSQAATPNEQF
-	13	TRBV7-9	TRBD1	TRBJ1-1	ASSQTGQPNTEAF
-	14	TRBV5-5	TRBD1	TRBJ2-2	ASSLPGTGVTGELF
few	11	TRBV2	-	TRBJ2-7	ASSPFPGGEQY
-	12	TRBV4-3	TRBD1	TRBJ2-7	ASSLGQGPYEQY
once	12	TRBV19	-	TRBJ1-1	ASTPPSDNTEAF
-	10	TRBV27	-	TRBJ2-2	ASSLFAGELF
-	13	TRBV2	TRBD2	TRBJ2-1	ASSGLAGVGNEQF
-	15	TRBV4-2	TRBD2	TRBJ2-5	ASSQDRSGRASETQY
-	14	TRBV7-3	TRBD2	TRBJ2-7	ASSRAGGLSIYEQY
-	12	TRBV10-2	TRBD1	TRBJ1-1	ASSGQGATTEAF
-	11	TRBV12-3/TRBV12-4	TRBD1	TRBJ2-1	ASTQGQFNEQF
-	12	TRBV7-8	-	TRBJ2-5	ASSLGRAGETQY
-	15	TRBV9	TRBD2	TRBJ2-5	ASSVAGNSGREETQY
few	14	TRBV3-1/TRBV3-2	-	TRBJ1-2	ASSQDIPRGYYGYT
-	12	TRBV30	TRBD1	TRBJ2-7	ACLTPGQGNEQY
-	10	TRBV20-1	-	TRBJ2-1	SASTLYNEQF
-	12	TRBV7-2	-	TRBJ1-5	ASSLDSSNQPQH
-	11	TRBV29-1	-	TRBJ1-2	SVRGDGGYGYT
-	13	TRBV7-2	-	TRBJ1-5	ASSFGHGAGQPQH
-	12	TRBV13	-	TRBJ2-3	ASSFSGGTDTQY
-	12	TRBV4-2	-	TRBJ2-3	ASSQETNTDTQY
-	11	TRBV27	TRBD2	TRBJ2-7	ASGLAGTYEQY
once	11	TRBV18	-	TRBJ1-2	ASSPDRTYGYT
-	12	TRBV3-1/TRBV3-2	-	TRBJ1-1	ASSPRTENTEAF
-	14	TRBV2	TRBD2	TRBJ2-7	ASRALGGGRSNEQY
-	11	TRBV11-2	-	TRBJ1-1	ASSFVTGREAF
few	10	TRBV19	-	TRBJ1-5	ASRPDNQPQH
-	11	TRBV27	TRBD2	TRBJ2-3	ASGPSGTDTQY
-	14	TRBV11-1	-	TRBJ1-6	ASSAHWEALYSPLH
once	12	TRBV28	TRBD2	TRBJ2-7	ASSRGRAAYEQY
-	10	TRBV5-1	-	TRBJ2-1	ASSLVLNEQF
-	14	TRBV5-4	-	TRBJ1-4	ASSSSRDIANEKLF
-	13	TRBV5-1	-	TRBJ1-1	ASSLGDGGEGEAF
-	12	TRBV2	TRBD1	TRBJ2-1	ASMGTGVLNEQF
-	12	TRBV6-5	-	TRBJ1-2	ASREAGVFGGYT
-	11	TRBV5-4	-	TRBJ1-1	ASSFGGNAEAF
-	12	TRBV19	-	TRBJ2-5	ASSIDTGRETQY
few	10	TRBV30	-	TRBJ2-7	AWSDGQYEQY
-	10	TRBV30	-	TRBJ1-1	AWRGMNTEAF
-	12	TRBV29-1	TRBD1	TRBJ1-2	SVGSGGVDYGYT